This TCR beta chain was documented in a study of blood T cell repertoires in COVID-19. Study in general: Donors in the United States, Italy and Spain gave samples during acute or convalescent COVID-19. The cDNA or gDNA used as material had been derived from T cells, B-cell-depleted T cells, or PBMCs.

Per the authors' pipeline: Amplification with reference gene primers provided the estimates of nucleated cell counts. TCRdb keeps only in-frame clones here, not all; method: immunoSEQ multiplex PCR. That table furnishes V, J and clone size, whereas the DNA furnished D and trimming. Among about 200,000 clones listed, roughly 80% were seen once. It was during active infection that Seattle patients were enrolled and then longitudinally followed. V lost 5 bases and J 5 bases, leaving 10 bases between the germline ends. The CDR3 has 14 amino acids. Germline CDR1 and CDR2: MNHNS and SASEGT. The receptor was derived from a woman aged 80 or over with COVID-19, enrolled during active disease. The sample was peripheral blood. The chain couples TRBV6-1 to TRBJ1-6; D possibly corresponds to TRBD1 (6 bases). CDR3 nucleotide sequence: TGTGCCAGCAGTTTATACAGGGATAATTCACCCCTCCACTTT. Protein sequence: CASSLYRDNSPLHF.